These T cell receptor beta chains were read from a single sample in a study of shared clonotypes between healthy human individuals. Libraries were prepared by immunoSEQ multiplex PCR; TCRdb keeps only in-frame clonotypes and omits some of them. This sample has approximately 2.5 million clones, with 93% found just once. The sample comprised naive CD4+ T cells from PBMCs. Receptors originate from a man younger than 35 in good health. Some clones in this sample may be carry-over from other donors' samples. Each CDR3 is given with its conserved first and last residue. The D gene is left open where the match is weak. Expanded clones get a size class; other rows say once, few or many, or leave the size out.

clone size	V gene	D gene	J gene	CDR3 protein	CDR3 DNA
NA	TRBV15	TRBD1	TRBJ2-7	CATSRTGGHYEQYF	TGTGCCACCAGCAGAACAGGGGGGCACTACGAGCAGTACTTC
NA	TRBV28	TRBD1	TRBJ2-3	CASSSLRDRGYF	TGTGCCAGCAGTTCACTCCGGGACAGAGGGTATTTT
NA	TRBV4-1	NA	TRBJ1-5	CASSQEAWGGRGNQPQHF	TGCGCCAGCAGCCAAGAGGCTTGGGGGGGGCGAGGCAATCAGCCCCAGCATTTT
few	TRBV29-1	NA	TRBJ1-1	CSVELRQSSAEAFF	TGCAGCGTTGAACTTCGACAGTCTTCGGCTGAAGCTTTCTTT
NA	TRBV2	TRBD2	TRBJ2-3	CASSDERDGTQYF	TGTGCCAGCAGTGACGAGCGGGATGGGACGCAGTATTTT
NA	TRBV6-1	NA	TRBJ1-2	CASSEGGRRNYGYTF	TGTGCCAGCAGTGAAGGTGGGAGGCGGAACTATGGCTACACCTTC
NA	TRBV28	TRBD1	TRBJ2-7	CASRPRDRASKLTYEQYF	TGTGCCAGCAGGCCCCGGGACAGGGCATCAAAACTCACCTACGAGCAGTACTTC
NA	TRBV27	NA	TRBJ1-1	CASKRGLNTEAFF	TGTGCCAGCAAGCGGGGGCTGAACACTGAAGCTTTCTTT
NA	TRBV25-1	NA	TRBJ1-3	CASSVVNTIYF	TGTGCCAGCAGCGTCGTAAACACCATATATTTT
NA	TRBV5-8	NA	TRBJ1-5	CASSLTGKGQPQHF	TGTGCCAGCAGCTTGACAGGGAAGGGGCAGCCCCAGCATTTT
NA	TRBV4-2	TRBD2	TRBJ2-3	CASSPLGLAGGDGDTDTQYF	TGTGCCAGCAGCCCCCTGGGACTAGCGGGAGGAGATGGTGACACAGATACGCAGTATTTT
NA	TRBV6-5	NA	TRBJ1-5	CASTPGQEPQHF	TGTGCCAGTACCCCCGGCCAAGAGCCCCAGCATTTT
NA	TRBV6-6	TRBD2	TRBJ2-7	CASSYSGTSVEQYF	TGTGCCAGCAGTTACTCGGGGACTAGCGTAGAGCAGTACTTC
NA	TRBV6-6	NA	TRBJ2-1	CACRRLRGASYNEQFF	TGTGCCTGTCGACGTCTCCGCGGGGCCTCCTACAATGAGCAGTTCTTC
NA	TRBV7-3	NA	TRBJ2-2	CASSLGSNTGELFF	TGTGCCAGCAGCTTAGGCTCGAACACCGGGGAGCTGTTTTTT
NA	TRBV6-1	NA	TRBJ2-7	CASSERDPYEQYF	TGTGCCAGCAGTGAACGGGATCCCTACGAGCAGTACTTC
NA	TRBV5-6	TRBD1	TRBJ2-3	CASSGGQGTIRDTQYF	TGTGCCAGCAGCGGGGGACAGGGTACGATTCGAGATACGCAGTATTTT
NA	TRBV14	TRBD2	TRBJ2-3	CASSPGTSGITDTQYF	TGTGCCAGCAGCCCTGGGACTAGCGGAATTACAGATACGCAGTATTTT
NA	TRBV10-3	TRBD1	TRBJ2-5	CAISVFQGAETQYF	TGTGCCATCAGTGTTTTTCAGGGGGCAGAGACCCAGTACTTC
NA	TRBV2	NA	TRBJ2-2	CASTTRGLNTGELFF	TGTGCCAGTACGACACGAGGACTGAACACCGGGGAGCTGTTTTTT
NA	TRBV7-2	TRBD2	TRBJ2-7	CASSLGWRGGTYERYF	TGTGCCAGCAGCTTAGGTTGGCGGGGGGGCACCTACGAGCGGTACTTC
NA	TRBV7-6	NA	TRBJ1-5	CASSLGVGVNQPQHF	TGTGCCAGCAGCTTAGGGGTCGGGGTGAATCAGCCCCAGCATTTT
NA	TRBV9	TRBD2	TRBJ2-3	CASSVRKTSGTPDTQYF	TGTGCCAGCAGCGTACGAAAGACTAGCGGGACCCCCGATACGCAGTATTTT
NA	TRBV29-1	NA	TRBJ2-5	CSVAPEGETQYF	TGCAGCGTTGCACCGGAGGGAGAGACCCAGTACTTC
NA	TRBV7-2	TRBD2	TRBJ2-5	CASSLYTSGQETQYF	TGTGCCAGCAGCTTATATACTAGCGGACAAGAGACCCAGTACTTC
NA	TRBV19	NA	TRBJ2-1	CASKDTIYNEQFF	TGTGCCAGTAAGGACACCATCTACAATGAGCAGTTCTTC
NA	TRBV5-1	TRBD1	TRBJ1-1	CASSIGQGRTEAFF	TGCGCCAGCAGCATAGGACAGGGAAGGACTGAAGCTTTCTTT
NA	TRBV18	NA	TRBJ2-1	CASSSLVNEQFF	TGTGCCAGCTCATCCCTCGTTAATGAGCAGTTCTTC
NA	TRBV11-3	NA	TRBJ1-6	CASSLSLSYNSPLHF	TGTGCCAGCAGCTTATCGCTATCCTATAATTCACCCCTCCACTTT
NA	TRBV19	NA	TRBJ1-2	CASSMNPMRAGYGYTF	TGTGCCAGTAGTATGAATCCGATGCGGGCTGGCTATGGCTACACCTTC
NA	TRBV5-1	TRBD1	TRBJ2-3	CASTGTVAPTDTQYF	TGCGCCAGCACTGGGACAGTCGCTCCTACAGATACGCAGTATTTT
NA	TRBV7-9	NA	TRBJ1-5	CASSPQGSARDPQHF	TGTGCCAGCAGCCCGCAGGGATCTGCCCGGGACCCCCAGCATTTT
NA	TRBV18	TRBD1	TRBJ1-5	CASSARQGDQPQHF	TGTGCCAGCTCGGCCCGACAGGGCGATCAGCCCCAGCATTTT
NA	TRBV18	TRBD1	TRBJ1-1	CASSPGAGGAFF	TGTGCCAGCTCACCAGGGGCAGGGGGAGCTTTCTTT
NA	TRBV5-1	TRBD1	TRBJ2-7	CASSSRQGAYLYEQYF	TGCGCCAGCAGCTCCCGTCAGGGGGCATATCTCTACGAGCAGTACTTC
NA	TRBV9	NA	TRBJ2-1	CASSVAGEYNEQFF	TGTGCCAGCAGCGTAGCCGGAGAATACAATGAGCAGTTCTTC
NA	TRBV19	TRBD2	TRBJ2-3	CASKISGRHTDTQYF	TGTGCCAGTAAAATTAGCGGGAGACACACAGATACGCAGTATTTT
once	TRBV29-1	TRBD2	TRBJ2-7	CSAWTSGRPPPYEQYF	TGCAGCGCCTGGACTAGCGGGAGGCCGCCCCCCTACGAGCAGTACTTC
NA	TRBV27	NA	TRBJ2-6	CASWAEGAGANVLTF	TGTGCCAGCTGGGCGGAGGGAGCTGGGGCCAACGTCCTGACTTTC
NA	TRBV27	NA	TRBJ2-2	CASSKMGIYTGELFF	TGTGCCAGCAGCAAAATGGGGATTTACACCGGGGAGCTGTTTTTT
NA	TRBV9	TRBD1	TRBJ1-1	CASSAYRGTEAFF	TGTGCCAGCAGCGCATACAGGGGTACTGAAGCTTTCTTT
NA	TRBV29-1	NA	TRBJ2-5	CSVCQGQETQYF	TGCAGCGTTTGTCAGGGCCAAGAGACCCAGTACTTC
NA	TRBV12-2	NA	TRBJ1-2	CASRLALPFRGAYGYTF	TGTGCAAGTCGCTTAGCCCTACCATTCCGTGGGGCCTATGGCTACACCTTC
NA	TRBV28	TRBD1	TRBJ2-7	CASGNHRDRAYEQYF	TGTGCCAGCGGAAATCACCGGGACAGGGCCTACGAGCAGTACTTC
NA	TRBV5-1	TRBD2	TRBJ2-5	CASALPGLAQETQYF	TGCGCCAGCGCGCTACCGGGACTAGCTCAAGAGACCCAGTACTTC
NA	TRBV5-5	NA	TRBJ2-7	CASSLGGTANYEQYF	TGTGCCAGCAGCTTGGGGGGGACGGCGAACTACGAGCAGTACTTC
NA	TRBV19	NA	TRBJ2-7	CATRGRSTYEQYF	TGTGCCACTAGAGGGAGAAGCACGTACGAGCAGTACTTC
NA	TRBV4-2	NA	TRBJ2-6	CASSPQGAGANVLTF	TGTGCCAGCAGCCCACAAGGGGCCGGGGCCAACGTCCTGACTTTC
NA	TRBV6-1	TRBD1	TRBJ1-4	CASSESRQGNEKLFF	TGTGCCAGCAGTGAATCCAGACAGGGAAATGAAAAACTGTTTTTT
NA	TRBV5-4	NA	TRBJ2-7	CASSGFGLVEQYF	TGTGCCAGCAGCGGATTTGGGCTCGTCGAGCAGTACTTC
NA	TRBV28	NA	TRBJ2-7	CASSPRLSGASF	TGTGCCAGCAGTCCCCGTTTGAGCGGAGCGAGTTTC
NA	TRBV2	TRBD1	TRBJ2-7	CASSRGTGDYEQYF	TGTGCCAGCAGTCGTGGGACAGGGGATTACGAGCAGTACTTC
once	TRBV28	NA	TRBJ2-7	CASSRERQQYF	TGTGCCAGCAGTCGTGAACGCCAGCAGTACTTC
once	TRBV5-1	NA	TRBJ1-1	CASSFATRDTEAFF	TGCGCCAGCAGCTTTGCCACCAGGGACACTGAAGCTTTCTTT